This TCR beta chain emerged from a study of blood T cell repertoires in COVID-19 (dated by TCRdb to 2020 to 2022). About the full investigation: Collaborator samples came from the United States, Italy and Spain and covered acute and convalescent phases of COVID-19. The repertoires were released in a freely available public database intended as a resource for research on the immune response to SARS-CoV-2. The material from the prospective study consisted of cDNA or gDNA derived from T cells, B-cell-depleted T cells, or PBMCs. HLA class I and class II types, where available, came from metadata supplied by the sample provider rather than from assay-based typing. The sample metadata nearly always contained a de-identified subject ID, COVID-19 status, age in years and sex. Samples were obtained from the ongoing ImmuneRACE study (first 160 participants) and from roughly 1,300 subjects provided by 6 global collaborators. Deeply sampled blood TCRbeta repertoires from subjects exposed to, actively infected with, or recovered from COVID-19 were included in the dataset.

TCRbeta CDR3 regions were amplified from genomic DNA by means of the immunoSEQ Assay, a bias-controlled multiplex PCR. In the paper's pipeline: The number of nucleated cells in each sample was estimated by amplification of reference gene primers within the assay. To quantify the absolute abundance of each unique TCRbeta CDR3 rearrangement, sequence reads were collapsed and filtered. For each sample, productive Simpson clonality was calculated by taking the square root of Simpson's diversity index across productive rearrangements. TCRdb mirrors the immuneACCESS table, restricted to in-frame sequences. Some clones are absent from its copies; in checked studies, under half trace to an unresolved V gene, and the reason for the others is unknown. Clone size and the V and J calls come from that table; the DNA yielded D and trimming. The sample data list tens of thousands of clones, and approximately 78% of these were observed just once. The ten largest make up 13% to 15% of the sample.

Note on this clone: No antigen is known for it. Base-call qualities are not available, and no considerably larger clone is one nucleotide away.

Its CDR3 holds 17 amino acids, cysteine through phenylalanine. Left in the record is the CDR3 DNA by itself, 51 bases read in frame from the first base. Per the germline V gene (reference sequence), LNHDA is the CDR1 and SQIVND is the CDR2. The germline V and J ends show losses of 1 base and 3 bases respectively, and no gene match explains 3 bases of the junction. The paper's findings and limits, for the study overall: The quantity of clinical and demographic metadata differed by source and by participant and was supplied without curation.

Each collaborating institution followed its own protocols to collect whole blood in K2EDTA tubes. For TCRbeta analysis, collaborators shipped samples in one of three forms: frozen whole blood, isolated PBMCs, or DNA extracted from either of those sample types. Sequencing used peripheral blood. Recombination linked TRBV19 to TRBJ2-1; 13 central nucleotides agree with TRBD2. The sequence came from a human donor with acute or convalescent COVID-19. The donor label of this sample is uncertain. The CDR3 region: CASSIAGTSGVYNEQFF. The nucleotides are TGTGCCAGTAGTATAGCCGGGACTAGCGGGGTCTACAATGAGCAGTTCTTC.